This entry lists 30 T cell receptor beta chains sequenced from one sample in a study of CD8 T cells in Susac syndrome. The authors reverse transcribed roughly 0.5 to 1 ug RNA with random hexamers. MiXCR was run by TCRdb on the immunoSEQ multiplex PCR reads, yielding one entry per CDR3 protein. The sample carries approximately 230,000 distinct CDR3 sequences, roughly 95% recorded once. Sequenced material: CD4+ T cells from PBMCs. These TCRs come from a human donor with multiple sclerosis.

This chain links TRBV5-1 with TRBJ2-3; 9 nucleotides line up with TRBD1. Looked up from germline, CDR1 is SGHRS and CDR2 is YFSETQ. The CDR3 covers 15 residues. V was pared by 0 bases and J by 1 base, with 0 bases of the junction left unmatched. The CDR3: CASSLGTGGTDTQYF. The CDR3 nucleotides are TGCGCCAGCAGCTTGGGGACAGGGGGCACAGATACGCAGTATTTT.

This chain joins TRBV9 and TRBJ2-5; D unclear. The CDR3 has 14 residues. Between the trimmed V and J ends, which lost 2 bases and 0 bases, there was a span of 8 bases. Germline CDR1 SGDLS, CDR2 YYNGEE. The DNA for the CDR3 is TGTGCCAGCAGCGTGGGCACCTACCAAGAGACCCAGTACTTC. Translated: CASSVGTYQETQYF.

The chain uses TRBV5-1 and TRBJ2-5; no definite D call. CDR1 and CDR2 from the germline V gene are SGHRS and YFSETQ. The CDR3 length is 17 residues. Trimming shortened V by 0 bases and J by 2 bases, and 17 bases separated the two germline ends. In DNA, the CDR3 is TGCGCCAGCAGCTTGGGCGCAATTGCCATAAAGCAAGAGACCCAGTACTTC. It encodes CASSLGAIAIKQETQYF.

The chain combines TRBV7-9 with TRBJ1-4; TRBD1 matches 9 bases. The germline CDR1 and CDR2 sequences are SEHNR and FQNEAQ (reference sequence). The CDR3 covers 15 residues. Trimming took 3 bases from V and 5 from J; bases not matched to a gene: 4. Here the CDR3 DNA reads TGTGCCAGCAGCTTTTCCGGGACAGGGAATGAAAAACTGTTTTTT. This gives the protein CASSFSGTGNEKLFF.

V usage is TRBV20-1 and J usage is TRBJ1-2, with TRBD1 as a possible D gene (5 bases). Trimming stripped 6 bases from V and 4 bases from J, with 18 bases between. There are 14 residues in the CDR3. Germline lookup yields CDR1 DFQATT and CDR2 SNEGSKA (reference sequence). The CDR3 loop is CSASGAGELYGYTF. Here the CDR3 DNA reads TGCAGTGCGTCCGGGGCCGGCGAACTCTATGGCTACACCTTC.

This chain connects TRBV30 to TRBJ1-1, with D perhaps TRBD1 (5 bases). The length of the CDR3 is 13 residues. Germline CDR1 is GTSNPN and CDR2 is SVGIG (reference sequence). Between the trimmed V and J ends, which lost 3 bases and 6 bases, there was a span of 14 bases. In nucleotides, the CDR3 is TGTGCCTGGAGAGGCCACCGGGGGGCTGAAGCTTTCTTT. This codes for CAWRGHRGAEAFF.

The chain employs TRBV30 and TRBJ1-2, with D uncertain. CDR1 and CDR2 (germline): GTSNPN, SVGIG (reference sequence). This CDR3 contains 12 residues. With 4 bases removed from V and 5 bases from J, the gap between germline ends came to 11 bases. DNA of the CDR3: TGTGCCTGGACGACTCGGGTGTATGGCTACACCTTC. Translating gives CAWTTRVYGYTF.

The chain carries TRBV30 and TRBJ2-1; D may be TRBD2 (6 bases). V was clipped by 4 bases and J by 6 bases, with 13 bases between them. The germline V gene has CDR1 GTSNPN and CDR2 SVGIG (reference sequence). The CDR3 consists of 13 residues. In nucleotides, the CDR3 is TGTGCCTGGAAAGGGACTGCCACCAATGAGCAGTTCTTC. It yields the protein CAWKGTATNEQFF.

V gene TRBV4-2 combines with J gene TRBJ1-4, with D unclear. Germline V gene sequence: CDR1 LGHNA, CDR2 YNFKEQ. The CDR3 is 15 amino acids. The germline V and J ends were trimmed by 0 bases and 2 bases, with 7 bases remaining between them. Here the CDR3 reads CASSQDRKTNEKLFF. Here the CDR3 DNA reads TGTGCCAGCAGCCAAGATAGGAAGACTAATGAAAAACTGTTTTTT.

This clonotype was observed a single time. The CDR3 loop reads CASSFPGNYGYTF. The CDR3 DNA reads TGTGCCAGCAGCTTCCCAGGGAACTATGGCTACACCTTC. The V and J genes are TRBV11-2 and TRBJ1-2, with a weak D call TRBD1 (5 bases). Trimming removed 3 bases from V and 2 bases from J, with 7 bases in between. Per germline, CDR1 SGHAT and CDR2 FQNNGV. The CDR3 extends over 13 amino acids.

The V and J genes are TRBV27 and TRBJ1-2, with TRBD1 matching over 8 bases. Germline V gene data show CDR1 as MNHEY and CDR2 as SMNVEV (reference sequence). CDR3 length: 14 amino acids. The trim removed 6 bases at V and 5 bases at J, leaving 8 bases unmatched. In DNA, the CDR3 is TGTGCCAGCAGGCCGGGGACAGGACCTTATGGCTACACCTTC. Translating it yields CASRPGTGPYGYTF.

The rearrangement links TRBV27 to TRBJ1-4; 7 bases line up with TRBD1. This CDR3 is 13 amino acids long. Germline-derived CDR1 and CDR2 are MNHEY and SMNVEV (reference sequence). J lost 8 bases, V lost 6 bases, and 6 bases had no gene match. For the CDR3, the DNA is TGTGCCAGCAGCCACCAGGGGGGAGAAAAACTGTTTTTT. Its protein is CASSHQGGEKLFF.

The genes are TRBV11-2 and TRBJ1-2; the D gene is possibly TRBD1 (6 bases). Trimming shortened V by 6 bases and J by 7 bases, and 18 bases separated the two germline ends. There are 14 residues in the CDR3. The germline V gene encodes CDR1 SGHAT and CDR2 FQNNGV. The CDR3, as DNA: TGTGCCAGCAGGGTCAGGGGTGGAGCGTCTGGCTACACCTTC. Its protein is CASRVRGGASGYTF. The complete variable domain, with remaining parts taken from reference TRBV11-2 and TRBJ1-2, reads EAGVAQSPRYKIIEKRQSVAFWCNPISGHATLYWYQQILGQGPKLLIQFQNNGVVDDSQLPKDRFSAERLKGVDSTLKIQPAKLEDSAVYLCASRVRGGASGYTFGSGTRLTVV.

V and J are TRBV7-9 and TRBJ2-5, with a weak D call TRBD2 (6 bases). The CDR3 extends over 15 amino acids. Trimming cost V 4 bases and J 5 bases, with 17 bases left between them. Germline V gives CDR1 SEHNR, CDR2 FQNEAQ (reference sequence). CDR3 residues: CASSWGVGYGETQYF. The CDR3 coding sequence is TGTGCCAGCAGCTGGGGGGTGGGGTATGGCGAGACCCAGTACTTC.

This chain uses TRBV5-1 with TRBJ2-3, with 7 bases matching TRBD2. The CDR3 consists of 14 residues. V lost 5 bases to trimming and J lost 5 bases; unmatched junction nucleotides: 8. CDR1 is SGHRS, CDR2 YFSETQ, per germline. The chain's CDR3 is CASSKAGVGDTQYF. In DNA form, the CDR3 reads TGCGCCAGCAGTAAGGCGGGAGTGGGAGATACGCAGTATTTT. Full variable domain (remainder filled in from reference TRBV5-1 and TRBJ2-3): KAGVTQTPRYLIKTRGQQVTLSCSPISGHRSVSWYQQTPGQGLQFLFEYFSETQRNKGNFPGRFSGRQFSNSRSEMNVSTLELGDSALYLCASSKAGVGDTQYFGPGTRLTVL.

The rearrangement joins TRBV2 to TRBJ2-2; TRBD2 aligns across 13 bases. The trim removed 6 bases at V and 6 bases at J, leaving 7 bases unmatched. The CDR3 consists of 16 residues. Germline loops: CDR1 SNHLY, CDR2 FYNNEI. CDR3 amino acids: CASRRTSGRAAGELFF. DNA of the CDR3: TGTGCCAGCAGAAGAACTAGCGGGAGGGCCGCCGGGGAGCTGTTTTTT.

V is TRBV10-3 and J is TRBJ1-3; no clear D gene. This CDR3 is built from 12 residues. V lost 3 bases and J 8 bases, leaving 8 bases between the germline ends. In germline, CDR1 is ENHRY, CDR2 SYGVKD. The CDR3 loop reads CAISDRSDTIYF. DNA for the CDR3: TGTGCCATCAGTGACAGGTCGGACACCATATATTTT.

The CDR3 region is CASSQSKGTGGKETQYF. The CDR3 nucleotides are TGCGCCAGCAGTCAATCGAAGGGGACAGGGGGGAAAGAGACCCAGTACTTC. The chain combines TRBV23-1 with TRBJ2-5, with TRBD1 matching 11 bases. TRBV23-1 belongs to the ORF category, with a function that is uncertain. This CDR3 comprises 17 residues. The V gene end was trimmed by 0 bases and the J gene end by 3 bases; junction bases not matched to a gene: 6.

The table lists this clonotype with a count of one. The genes are TRBV7-3 and TRBJ2-3; a weak D match, TRBD2 (6 bases). There are 14 residues in the CDR3. Germline V gene sequence: CDR1 SGHTA, CDR2 FQGTGA. V gave up 5 bases and J gave up 4 bases, with 13 bases separating them. The CDR3 DNA reads as TGTGCCAGCAGCACCGCGGGCGGGGCAGATACGCAGTATTTT. This translates into CASSTAGGADTQYF. The full variable domain, rest sourced from reference TRBV7-3 and TRBJ2-3, is GAGVSQTPSNKVTEKGKYVELRCDPISGHTALYWYRQSLGQGPEFLIYFQGTGAADDSGLPNDRFFAVRPEGSVSTLKIQRTERGDSAVYLCASSTAGGADTQYFGPGTRLTVL.

The gene calls are TRBV19 and TRBJ2-3, with D perhaps assigned TRBD1 or TRBD2 (5 bases each). CDR1 and CDR2 (germline): LNHDA, SQIVND (reference sequence). The CDR3 length is 15 residues. V lost 2 bases and J lost 6, with 15 bases in between. The CDR3 DNA sequence: TGTGCCAGTAGTATATCTCTCCGGGGCTACGATACGCAGTATTTT. Protein product: CASSISLRGYDTQYF.

The chain employs TRBV25-1 and TRBJ2-7; no definite D call. With 1 base removed from V and 3 bases from J, the gap between germline ends came to 13 bases. This CDR3 region has 15 residues. Germline CDR1 and CDR2: MGHDK and SYGVNS. The CDR3 bases are TGTGCCAGCAGTGAATCAGGCAGCCGTCGCTACGAGCAGTACTTC. Translating it yields CASSESGSRRYEQYF.

V gene TRBV6-1 combines with J gene TRBJ2-7; perhaps TRBD1 as D (6 bases). V was pared by 6 bases and J by 7 bases, with 19 bases between. Germline loops: CDR1 MNHNS, CDR2 SASEGT. CDR3 length equals 14 residues. CDR3 protein: CASSARQAIIEQYF. As DNA, the CDR3 is TGTGCCAGCAGCGCCCGACAGGCTATCATAGAGCAGTACTTC.

CDR3 DNA sequence: TGTGCCACCAGTGATTCGAGGACAGGGAACACTGAAGCTTTCTTT. Translation gives CATSDSRTGNTEAFF. V is TRBV24-1 and J is TRBJ1-1, with TRBD1 matching 7 bases. V trimming: 2 bases; J trimming: 1 base; junction bases outside the gene matches: 3. CDR1 is KGHDR and CDR2 is SFDVKD in the germline V gene. The CDR3 is made up of 15 amino acids.

V is TRBV7-8 and J is TRBJ1-2, with 8 nucleotides matching TRBD1. The V segment lost 5 bases and the J segment 7 bases; nucleotides outside the gene matches: 12. The CDR3 extends over 15 amino acids. Germline values: CDR1 SGHVS, CDR2 FQNEAQ. Here the CDR3 reads CASSHITQGASGYTF. The CDR3 DNA is TGTGCCAGCAGCCACATAACGCAGGGGGCATCTGGCTACACCTTC.

This clonotype came up once. The CDR3 DNA sequence: TGCGCCAGCAGTCACTACGGGACACCTCGTTACGAGCAGTACGTC. It codes for CASSHYGTPRYEQYV. J is TRBJ2-7 and V is TRBV23-1, with D possibly matching TRBD1 (6 bases). TRBV23-1 is placed among ORFs of uncertain function. CDR3 length: 15 amino acids. V lost 3 bases, J lost 4 bases, and 16 bases lay in between.

This chain uses TRBV12-3 or TRBV12-4 with TRBJ2-2; TRBD1 or TRBD2 may be the D gene (5 bases each). Between the trimmed V and J ends, which lost 6 bases and 9 bases, there was a span of 17 bases. The CDR3 is 14 amino acids. CDR3 sequence: CASSRTRDQRELFF. CDR3 coding DNA: TGTGCCAGCAGCAGGACCCGGGACCAAAGGGAGCTGTTTTTT.

This chain joins TRBV10-3 and TRBJ1-3, with D hard to call. Germline CDR1 and CDR2: ENHRY and SYGVKD. V was trimmed by 2 bases and J by 3 bases, leaving 2 bases between them. CDR3 size: 12 residues. The CDR3 loop reads CAISEDGNTIYF. The CDR3 DNA reads TGTGCCATCAGTGAGGATGGAAACACCATATATTTT.

This clonotype was recorded only once. V is TRBV27 and J is TRBJ2-7, with D unresolved. V was trimmed by 5 bases and J by 0 bases, leaving 8 bases between them. The CDR3 totals 13 residues. Germline V gene lookup returns CDR1 MNHEY and CDR2 SMNVEV (reference sequence). CDR3 sequence reads: CASSPRPSYEQYV. The CDR3 DNA follows: TGTGCCAGCAGTCCCCGGCCCTCCTACGAGCAGTACGTC.

The J gene is TRBJ2-7, the V gene TRBV27, with D maybe TRBD1 (8 bases). Germline CDR1 MNHEY, CDR2 SMNVEV (reference sequence). CDR3 length: 17 amino acids. Trimming stripped 5 bases from V and 0 bases from J, with 20 bases between. The CDR3 sequence: CASSRGAGGLSSYEQYF. CDR3 coding DNA: TGTGCCAGCAGTCGGGGGGCAGGGGGCCTGAGCTCCTACGAGCAGTACTTC.

This rearrangement joins TRBV10-3 to TRBJ2-4; 12 nucleotides align to TRBD1. This CDR3 region has 16 residues. Trimming removed 6 bases from V and 6 bases from J; junction bases left unmatched: 9. Germline assignment: CDR1 ENHRY and CDR2 SYGVKD. In nucleotides, the CDR3 is TGTGCCATCAGCGGGGGACAGGGGGCTATCGGAAACATTCAGTACTTC. It yields the protein CAISGGQGAIGNIQYF.